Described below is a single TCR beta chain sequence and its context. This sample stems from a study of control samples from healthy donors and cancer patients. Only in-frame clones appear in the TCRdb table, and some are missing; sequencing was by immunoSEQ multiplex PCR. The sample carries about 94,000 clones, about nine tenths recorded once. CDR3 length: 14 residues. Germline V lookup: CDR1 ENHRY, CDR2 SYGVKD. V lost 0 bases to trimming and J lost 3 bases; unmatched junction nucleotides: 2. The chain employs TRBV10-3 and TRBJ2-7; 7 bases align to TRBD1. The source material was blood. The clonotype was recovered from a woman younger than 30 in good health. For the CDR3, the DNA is TGTGCCATCAGTGAGTCGACAGGGTTCTACGAGCAGTACTTC. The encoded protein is CAISESTGFYEQYF.